This paragraph covers one T cell receptor (beta chain) sequence. The data stem from a study of control samples from healthy donors and cancer patients. Sequencing was performed with immunoSEQ multiplex PCR; in TCRdb, only in-frame clones are kept and a portion is missing. The sample contains approximately 130,000 clones, 85% to 90% of which appear only once. The sequenced material came from blood. This receptor was taken from a man in his thirties or forties in good health.

Here the CDR3 DNA reads TGTGCCAGTAGTATAGGCTTGACTAGCGGTGAATCCGGGGAGCTGTTTTTT. Residues: CASSIGLTSGESGELFF. V gene TRBV19 combines with J gene TRBJ2-2; 9 nucleotides match TRBD2. After removal of 1 base from V and 6 bases from J, the junction contained 9 bases not matched to a gene. The germline gives CDR1 LNHDA, CDR2 SQIVND (reference sequence). This CDR3 contains 17 residues.